This T cell receptor beta chain was sequenced during a study of neoadjuvant anti-PD-1 for oral cavity cancer. The overall study: Non-progressing patients received a fourth nivolumab dose near day 43, then surgery on days 50-56.

This clone has just a few counts. This CDR3 spans 13 amino acids. The V segment lost 4 bases and the J segment 8 bases; nucleotides outside the gene matches: 10. Per germline, CDR1 SQVTM and CDR2 ANQGSEA. Repertoires were generated with immunoSEQ multiplex PCR, while TCRdb's copy carries only in-frame clones and drops some. The table records 30,000 to 40,000 clones, around nine tenths of them present only once. Patients were newly diagnosed with stage II-IVA oral cavity squamous cell carcinoma without prior systemic or radiation treatment. The rearrangement links TRBV29-1 to TRBJ1-2; 7 bases map to TRBD1. The source is a person aged 35-79 years with oral cavity squamous cell carcinoma. The sequencing used PBMCs, collected before nivolumab (anti-PD-1) treatment. The CDR3 DNA reads TGCAGCGTTGGTAGGAGACAGGGTTCAGGCTACACCTTC. Protein sequence: CSVGRRQGSGYTF.